One and the same sample provided the 29 T cell receptor beta chains below, sequenced in a study of spatial heterogeneity in lung cancer. General observations from the study: The number of expanded tumor alpha and beta chains correlated with mutation number.

The antigens for these receptors are not known. MiXCR, run by TCRdb on the 5' RACE reads, gives a single entry per CDR3 protein. The sample has about 17,000 distinct CDR3 sequences, approximately 6.2% seen once. This sample's time point: sample taken at primary tumor resection. The sequences come from lung tumor tissue, collected at surgery. Receptor source: a male donor with early-stage non-small cell lung cancer.

At least ten counts were recorded for this clonotype. With the library built for alpha chains, this beta chain is off target and its frequency is not meaningful. The chain joins TRBV12-3 or TRBV12-4 to TRBJ1-1; D unclear. Trimming removed 5 bases from V and 3 bases from J, with 10 bases in between. CDR3 size: 13 residues. The CDR3 DNA reads TGTGCCAGCAGTCTGCAGGACGACACTGAAGCTTTCTTT. It specifies CASSLQDDTEAFF.

This clonotype was seen a handful of times. A library prepared for alpha chains yielded this beta chain as an off-target read; its size is of little meaning. The chain has TRBV15 and TRBJ2-3, with 13 bases fitting TRBD2. This CDR3 is 20 amino acids long. From germline, CDR1 is LNHNV and CDR2 YYDKDF (reference sequence). J lost 5 bases, V lost 3 bases, and 17 bases had no gene match. CDR3 protein: CATSRGTSGALQFNLDTQYF. As DNA, the CDR3 is TGTGCCACCAGCAGGGGGACTAGCGGGGCCCTCCAGTTTAACTTAGATACGCAGTATTTT.

This clonotype came up many times. The library was prepared for alpha chains; this beta chain is a stray read, so its frequency means little. This chain connects TRBV7-9 to TRBJ1-6; 7 bases match TRBD1. This CDR3 is built from 15 residues. From germline, CDR1 is SEHNR and CDR2 FQNEAQ (reference sequence). The junction had 2 bases not matched to a gene; V was cut back by 2 bases and J by 4 bases. CDR3 bases: TGTGCCAGCAGCTTAACAGGGGCGTATAATTCACCCCTCCACTTT. Its protein is CASSLTGAYNSPLHF.

This clonotype was seen ten or more times. Little can be read into the size of this beta chain, an off-target read in a library designed for alpha chains. This chain uses TRBV2 with TRBJ2-1; D is possibly TRBD2 (5 bases). CDR1 and CDR2 (germline): SNHLY, FYNNEI. With 5 bases removed from V and 13 bases from J, the gap between germline ends came to 12 bases. CDR3 length: 11 residues. The CDR3 region has the DNA TGTGCCAGCAGTCACGAGGGTGATCAGTTCTTC. Residues: CASSHEGDQFF.

This clonotype was seen many times. Being off target in a library aimed at alpha chains, this beta chain has a size of little meaning. The chain uses TRBV28 and TRBJ2-3; either TRBD1 or TRBD2 may supply D (5 bases each). The CDR3 spans 16 residues. CDR1 is MDHEN and CDR2 is SYDVKM in the germline V gene. V was shortened by 8 bases and J by 2 bases, with 20 bases between the two germline ends. The CDR3 DNA reads as TGTGCCAGCCTGAGTTCGGGGAGAGGGGTCACAGATACGCAGTATTTT. It yields the protein CASLSSGRGVTDTQYF. The whole variable domain, remainder taken from reference TRBV28 and TRBJ2-3, is DVKVTQSSRYLVKRTGEKVFLECVQDMDHENMFWYRQDPGLGLRLIYFSYDVKMKEKGDIPEGYSVSREKKERFSLILESASTNQTSMYLCASLSSGRGVTDTQYFGPGTRLTVL.

This clonotype was seen repeatedly, ten times or more. This beta chain is a stray sequence in a library constructed for alpha chains; its clone size is not meaningful. CDR3 sequence: CASSRLQGFYGYTF. The CDR3 coding sequence is TGCGCCAGCAGCCGCTTACAGGGATTCTATGGCTACACCTTC. The chain recombines TRBV5-1 with TRBJ1-2; maybe TRBD1 (6 bases). The V end lost 4 bases, the J end lost 4 bases, and 14 bases lay between the germline ends. Germline-derived CDR1 and CDR2 are SGHRS and YFSETQ. There are 14 residues in the CDR3. The whole variable domain, remainder taken from reference TRBV5-1 and TRBJ1-2, is KAGVTQTPRYLIKTRGQQVTLSCSPISGHRSVSWYQQTPGQGLQFLFEYFSETQRNKGNFPGRFSGRQFSNSRSEMNVSTLELGDSALYLCASSRLQGFYGYTFGSGTRLTVV.

This clonotype rates as medium-sized. This beta chain is an unintended read in a library built for alpha chains; its size means little. CDR3 sequence (DNA): TGTGCCAGCGGTGAGACGGACAATGAGCAGTTCTTC. This sequence encodes CASGETDNEQFF. The rearrangement links TRBV12-3 or TRBV12-4 to TRBJ2-1; no definite D call. This CDR3 has 12 residues. With 8 bases removed from V and 5 bases from J, the gap between germline ends came to 10 bases.

This clonotype occurred many times. The library was built for alpha chains, so this beta chain is an off-target read and its size means little. V gene TRBV7-2 combines with J gene TRBJ2-4; D tentatively fits TRBD1 or TRBD2 (5 bases each). Trimming stripped 7 bases from V and 6 bases from J, with 16 bases between. Germline V lookup: CDR1 SGHTA, CDR2 FQGNSA. The CDR3 spans 14 residues. Written as DNA, the CDR3 is TGTGCCAGCACGGACTCGACAGACTTAAACATTCAGTACTTC. Residues: CASTDSTDLNIQYF.

Many counts were recorded for this clonotype. The size of this beta chain means little, since it is a stray read in a library made for alpha chains. The CDR3 loop reads CASSPGTGHYEQYF. Here the CDR3 DNA reads TGTGCCAGCAGCCCAGGGACAGGGCACTACGAGCAGTACTTC. The chain links TRBV7-2 to TRBJ2-7; 9 nucleotides agree with TRBD1. Germline V lookup: CDR1 SGHTA, CDR2 FQGNSA. There are 14 residues in the CDR3. With V trimmed by 5 bases and J by 3 bases, 5 bases remained unmatched.

This clonotype was recorded once. Because this beta chain is a stray read in a library intended to capture alpha chains, its abundance should not be given much weight. V and J are TRBV13 and TRBJ1-1; D unresolved. Trimming left V 0 bases short and J 1 base short, with 12 bases between. The germline V gene encodes CDR1 PRHDT and CDR2 FYEKMQ (reference sequence). The CDR3 has 16 amino acids. CDR3 region: CASSLGGGDTNTEAFF. The CDR3 DNA follows: TGTGCCAGCAGCTTAGGCGGCGGGGATACGAACACTGAAGCTTTCTTT.

This clonotype showed up many times. A library made for alpha chains picked up this beta chain off target, so its size means little. The chain employs TRBV7-9 and TRBJ1-5; the D is unclear. The CDR3 length is 13 residues. V was cut by 0 bases and J by 3 bases, with 3 bases left in between. The germline CDR1 and CDR2 sequences are SEHNR and FQNEAQ (reference sequence). CDR3 loop: CASSLAYNQPQHF. The CDR3 nucleotides are TGTGCCAGCAGCTTAGCATACAATCAGCCCCAGCATTTT.

The table lists this clonotype with many counts. For a library built for alpha chains, this beta chain is a stray read; little rests on its size. The chain's CDR3 is CSARTGNTIYF. The CDR3 bases are TGCAGTGCTAGGACCGGAAACACCATATATTTT. V is TRBV20-1 and J is TRBJ1-3; D unclear. The CDR3 spans 11 residues. Looked up from germline, CDR1 is DFQATT and CDR2 is SNEGSKA (reference sequence). With 3 bases removed from V and 4 bases from J, the gap between germline ends came to 4 bases.

This clonotype was counted at least ten times. A library made for alpha chains picked up this beta chain off target, so its size means little. This sequence joins TRBV11-2 and TRBJ2-3, with D perhaps matching TRBD2 (5 bases). CDR3 length: 13 residues. The germline V and J ends were trimmed by 4 bases and 6 bases, with 11 bases remaining between them. Germline V CDR1 and CDR2: SGHAT, FQNNGV. This chain's CDR3 is CASSWTPQDTQYF. The CDR3 DNA reads as TGTGCCAGCAGCTGGACTCCCCAGGATACGCAGTATTTT.

This clonotype was counted many times. Found in a library prepared for alpha chains, this beta chain is an off-target read, and its abundance has little meaning. The CDR3 region is CASSLNTQYF. For the CDR3, the DNA is TGTGCCAGCAGCTTAAATACGCAGTATTTT. The J gene is TRBJ2-3, the V gene TRBV7-2; the D is unclear. Germline CDR1 SGHTA, CDR2 FQGNSA. CDR3 length: 10 residues. V was pared by 2 bases and J by 7 bases, with 1 base between.

In this sample, this clonotype turned up many times. Within a library made for alpha chains, this beta chain is off target, and its count is uninformative. The chain combines TRBV2 with TRBJ2-7, with no clear D. The CDR3 contains 14 residues. V lost 6 bases to trimming and J lost 3 bases, with 15 bases between them. CDR1 and CDR2 (germline): SNHLY, FYNNEI. The CDR3 bases are TGTGCCAGCAGCCCCGGCCTTGGCAGCTACGAGCAGTACTTC. Amino acid sequence: CASSPGLGSYEQYF.

This clonotype has at least ten counts. This beta chain is a stray read from a library made for alpha chains; its abundance is not meaningful. The rearrangement links TRBV15 to TRBJ2-3; D remains ambiguous. This CDR3 has 12 residues. The V end lost 3 bases, the J end lost 6 bases, and 7 bases lay between the germline ends. Germline V gene data show CDR1 as LNHNV and CDR2 as YYDKDF (reference sequence). The CDR3 protein is CATSSPRDTQYF. CDR3 nucleotide sequence: TGTGCCACCAGCAGTCCCCGGGATACGCAGTATTTT.

At least ten counts were recorded for this clonotype. This beta chain is an unintended read in a library built for alpha chains; its size means little. The rearrangement joins TRBV7-9 to TRBJ2-7, with D hard to call. Germline V gives CDR1 SEHNR, CDR2 FQNEAQ (reference sequence). The CDR3 length is 14 residues. V was clipped by 1 base and J by 1 base, with 8 bases between them. The CDR3 here is CASSLEDASYEQYF. CDR3 nucleotide sequence: TGTGCCAGCAGCTTAGAGGACGCATCCTACGAGCAGTACTTC.

This clonotype was counted ten times or more. For a library built for alpha chains, this beta chain is a stray read; little rests on its size. The V and J genes are TRBV6-6 and TRBJ2-5; D may be TRBD2 (5 bases). V lost 6 bases and J 4 bases, leaving 15 bases between the germline ends. CDR1 is MNHNY, CDR2 SVGAGI, per germline (reference sequence). CDR3 length: 14 amino acids. CDR3 DNA sequence: TGTGCCAGCAGCGACCGGGGAAGGGCAGAGACCCAGTACTTC. Translating it yields CASSDRGRAETQYF.

This clonotype has ten or more counts. This beta chain is an unintended read in a library built for alpha chains; its size means little. The chain carries TRBV7-6 and TRBJ2-3; possibly TRBD2 for D (6 bases). CDR3 length: 15 residues. Trimming cost V 1 base and J 2 bases, with 10 bases left between them. Germline V gene data show CDR1 as SGHVS and CDR2 as FNYEAQ. The DNA for the CDR3 is TGTGCCAGCAGCTTAGTTGCGGGGTACACAGATACGCAGTATTTT. Protein sequence: CASSLVAGYTDTQYF.

This clonotype was detected only a few times. Since it is a stray read in a library aimed at alpha chains, this beta chain has a size that is not meaningful. The gene calls are TRBV4-1 and TRBJ2-2; D possibly matches TRBD1 or TRBD2 (6 bases each). Germline V gene lookup returns CDR1 MGHRA and CDR2 YSYEKL. With 6 bases removed from V and 0 bases from J, the gap between germline ends came to 14 bases. This CDR3 comprises 16 residues. CDR3 DNA: TGCGCCAGCAGTATCTTGGGGGGCCCGAACACCGGGGAGCTGTTTTTT. It encodes CASSILGGPNTGELFF.

At least ten counts were recorded for this clonotype. This beta chain came through as a stray read in a library set up for alpha chains, and its size says little. The V call is TRBV20-1, the J call TRBJ2-7; 10 bases map to TRBD1. V was clipped by 3 bases and J by 1 base; unmatched bases: 6. This CDR3 has 15 amino acids. Per the germline V gene, CDR1 is DFQATT and CDR2 is SNEGSKA (reference sequence). The CDR3 nucleotides read TGCAGTGCTAGTGACCGGGACAGGGGTTCCTACGAGCAGTACTTC. Its protein is CSASDRDRGSYEQYF.

This clonotype has at least ten counts. This beta chain represents an off-target read in a library built for alpha chains; its size is of limited meaning. The chain carries TRBV4-3 and TRBJ2-1; TRBD1 agrees at 7 bases. Per the germline V gene, CDR1 is LGHNA and CDR2 is YSLEER. CDR3 length: 15 amino acids. Trimming cost V 1 base and J 7 bases; bases outside gene matches: 7. The chain's CDR3 is CASSQGPGQSNEQFF. The CDR3 DNA sequence: TGCGCCAGCAGCCAAGGACCGGGACAGTCAAATGAGCAGTTCTTC.

There are many counts of this clonotype. A read error may produce the germline difference seen at one junction end. The size of this beta chain means little, since it is a stray read in a library made for alpha chains. The V gene is TRBV2, the J gene TRBJ2-4; TRBD1 matches at 8 bases. The CDR3 length is 16 residues. Germline V gene sequence: CDR1 SNHLY, CDR2 FYNNEI. DNA for the CDR3: TGTGCCAGCAGCGAAGACAGGGGTCGGGCCAAAAACATTCAGTACTTC. It translates to CASSEDRGRAKNIQYF. Using reference TRBV2 and TRBJ2-4 for the parts outside the CDR3, the full variable domain is EPEVTQTPSHQVTQMGQEVILRCVPISNHLYFYWYRQILGQKVEFLVSFYNNEISEKSEIFDDQFSVERPDGSNFTLKIRSTKLEDSAMYFCASSEDRGRAKNIQYFGAGTRLSVL.

In this sample, this clonotype turned up many times. This beta chain came through as a stray read in a library set up for alpha chains, and its size says little. This chain connects TRBV12-3 or TRBV12-4 to TRBJ2-4, with D tentatively TRBD1 or TRBD2 (5 bases each). The germline V and J ends were trimmed by 5 bases and 8 bases, with 10 bases remaining between them. The CDR3 has 12 amino acids. Written as DNA, the CDR3 is TGTGCCAGCAGTGACCGGGGCCACATTCAGTACTTC. Protein: CASSDRGHIQYF.

This clonotype was found many times. This beta chain is a stray read from a library made for alpha chains; its abundance is not meaningful. V usage is TRBV7-2 and J usage is TRBJ2-2; unclear D gene. V lost 5 bases, J lost 5 bases, and 6 bases lay in between. Germline values: CDR1 SGHTA, CDR2 FQGNSA. CDR3 length: 12 residues. Here the CDR3 DNA reads TGTGCCAGCAGCATCTATACCGGGGAGCTGTTTTTT. Translated: CASSIYTGELFF.

Only a few counts were recorded for this clonotype. Since it is a stray read in a library aimed at alpha chains, this beta chain has a size that is not meaningful. The chain joins TRBV28 to TRBJ1-2, with no clear D. In germline, CDR1 is MDHEN, CDR2 SYDVKM. Trimming took off 0 bases at V and 3 bases at J, with 2 bases between the two ends. This CDR3 comprises 12 residues. The CDR3 region has the DNA TGTGCCAGCAGTTTATGGGACTATGGCTACACCTTC. This codes for CASSLWDYGYTF.

There are many counts of this clonotype. A library made for alpha chains picked up this beta chain off target, so its size means little. The gene calls are TRBV6-5 and TRBJ2-7; unclear D gene. V was pared by 4 bases and J by 7 bases, with 17 bases between. Per the germline V gene, CDR1 is MNHEY and CDR2 is SVGAGI. The CDR3 has 14 amino acids. The CDR3, as DNA: TGTGCCAGCAGTTCTTTCATCGCTCCGGAGGAGCAGTACTTC. Amino acid sequence: CASSSFIAPEEQYF.

This clonotype was counted many times. The library was built for alpha chains, so this beta chain is an off-target read and its size means little. The gene calls are TRBV7-2 and TRBJ1-1; TRBD1 aligns across 9 bases. Germline CDR1 SGHTA, CDR2 FQGNSA. The CDR3 covers 13 residues. V gave up 5 bases and J gave up 3 bases; unmatched junction bases: 1. CDR3 loop: CASSRDRDTEAFF. CDR3 nucleotides: TGTGCCAGCAGCAGGGACAGGGACACTGAAGCTTTCTTT.

Many counts were recorded for this clonotype. For a library built for alpha chains, this beta chain is a stray read; little rests on its size. The CDR3 DNA is TGTGCCAGCACCACATGGGTCCAGCTAAGGTGGGATAACAATCAGCCCCAGCATTTT. Protein sequence: CASTTWVQLRWDNNQPQHF. The rearrangement joins TRBV28 to TRBJ1-5; D is ambiguous. The V gene lost 7 bases and the J gene lost 3 bases, with 28 bases spanning the gap. Germline V gives CDR1 MDHEN, CDR2 SYDVKM. The CDR3 spans 19 residues.